This TCR beta chain was recovered during a study of T-cell memory formation after mild COVID-19 (dated by TCRdb to 2020 to 2022). The study in broad terms: Most TCR sequence clusters were specific to one of the two donors. T-cell clones expanding and contracting after mild COVID-19 in a couple of donors were tracked by longitudinal TCRalpha and TCRbeta repertoire sequencing. Two young, previously healthy adult volunteers, one female and one male, were included in the cohort.

For CDR1 and CDR2, the germline V gene lists SGHRS and YFSETQ. V was cut back by 3 bases and J by 0 bases, leaving a gap of 10 bases between them. The CDR3 numbers 15 residues from cysteine through phenylalanine. Here the CDR3 DNA is all that survives: 45 bases in frame from base 1. Ficoll-Paque density gradient centrifugation was the method used to isolate PBMCs. Here is what the overall study found, with its caveats: The study included only a couple of mild cases, and larger cohorts that include severe cases with pre-infection samples were judged to be necessary. Some responding clones were detected in pre-infection memory, which suggested that pre-existing cross-reactive memory T cells had joined the SARS-CoV-2 response. Contracting CD4+ clones turned up mainly in the CM and EM memory subsets, whereas EMRA was where CD8+ clones were enriched. SARS-CoV-2 specificity was not confirmed for the second-wave clones peaking on day 37. From day 15 to 85, contracting clones showed balanced CD4/CD8 phenotypes, whereas a second wave of clones that expanded from day 15 to 37 leaned towards CD4+.

The sequencer listed for this sample is Illumina NovaSeq 6000. cDNA libraries for TCRalpha and TCRbeta were prepared by 5'RACE using constant-segment primers, with sample barcodes and unique molecular identifiers added. RNA was extracted from every sample with Trizol reagent. The libraries were amplified in two PCR steps, and the second step added a second sample barcode and Illumina TruSeq adapters. Sequencing of libraries was performed on an Illumina NovaSeq with 2 x 150 bp paired-end reads. The authors' analysis ran thus. Demultiplexing of reads and collapsing into UMI-guided consensus sequences were performed with migec v1.2.7. Using mixcr v2.1.11, UMI consensuses were aligned to TRA and TRB V and J templates and then assembled into clonotypes. A clonotype was counted as expanded or contracted only when both edgeR and NoisET called the clonotype significant, with the noise models trained on biological replicates. For edgeR calls, the thresholds were a false discovery rate-adjusted p below 0.01 and a log2 fold-change of 1. PCA with hierarchical clustering of max-normalized trajectories of the 1000 most abundant clonotypes was used as exploratory dynamics analysis. Separately sequenced CD4+ and CD8+ repertoires were used to assign the CD4 or CD8 phenotype of responding clones. TCRdb ran its own pipeline on the public reads, namely fastp trimming at Q25 and MiXCR clone calling, and kept in-frame beta chains. Rows are unified per CDR3 protein, each entry keeping the most common DNA and genes. TCRdb's processing, not the authors' own work, is the source of the V and J calls. This sample is represented by about 290,000 distinct CDR3 sequences; roughly 18% of them were singletons. The ten largest clones add up to more than 20% of the sample.

To note about this clonotype: The antigen this receptor binds is unknown. The sample holds no much larger clone one base away, and base qualities are not on file.

This chain is built from TRBV5-1 and TRBJ2-1, with a tentative D call of TRBD1 or TRBD2, each matching 5 bases. The specimen sequenced was PBMCs or a T cell subset sorted from them (not recorded which). This TCR was sampled from a man aged 18 to 35 who had mild COVID-19 (a few samples of this study predate the infection). The sample titles of this study are shuffled in the database, so cell type and time point are left out; the donor was told from shared clones. The nucleotide sequence reads as follows: TGCGCCAGCAGCTGGGGGATTAGCTCCTACAATGAGCAGTTCTTC. It translates as CASSWGISSYNEQFF. The reference TRBV5-1 and TRBJ2-1 proteins fill in what lies around the CDR3, so the full variable domain reads KAGVTQTPRYLIKTRGQQVTLSCSPISGHRSVSWYQQTPGQGLQFLFEYFSETQRNKGNFPGRFSGRQFSNSRSEMNVSTLELGDSALYLCASSWGISSYNEQFFGPGTRLTVL.